The rows below give T cell receptor beta chains drawn from one sample of a study of blood T cells in healthy people across ages. TCRdb re-called the 5' RACE reads with MiXCR, one entry per CDR3 protein. The table lists 600,000 to 800,000 distinct CDR3 sequences, about 50% of them singletons. The sample taken for sequencing was blood. The receptor source for this set is a woman older than 75 in good health. Both conserved end residues are part of each CDR3. Not all rows give a size; the values are once, few, many and, for expanded clones, a class.

TRBV4-2 NA CASSQQADSTDTQYF
TRBV20-1 NA CSAERRSYGYTF
TRBV9 NA CASSATSSLGADTQYF
TRBV5-4 many CASSLVSNSDTQYF
TRBV12-3/TRBV12-4 NA CASRGQGLGHGYTF
TRBV2 NA CASSVSSGRASEQFF
TRBV5-4 many CASSYGNGYTF
TRBV28 NA CASSLSNYEQYF
TRBV24-1 many CATSGGTRFYNEQFF
TRBV19 few CASRGREASYEQYF
TRBV4-3 NA CASSQESWRNQPQHF
TRBV7-9 NA CASSLSLGKRPGELFF
TRBV28 NA CASTSYAGPTYNEQFF
TRBV7-2 NA CASSFRDLLRPAFF
TRBV12-3/TRBV12-4 many CASSLRLAGNEQFF
TRBV20-1 NA CSATGEAETQYF
TRBV29-1 NA CSVPTGFSHEQYF
TRBV5-1 many CASSVGSYNEQFF
TRBV6-5 NA CASSYLRGPYEQYF
TRBV12-3/TRBV12-4 NA CASSPWTGGGYNSPLHF
TRBV6-5 NA CASSYKEPGQSYQETQYF
TRBV12-3/TRBV12-4 NA CASSWTGEAFF
TRBV20-1 many CSARDWGLEEKLFF
TRBV5-1 NA CASSPTGTGDEKLFF
TRBV30 NA CASYGYTF
TRBV7-2 few CASSLKGGRAHEQYF
TRBV12-3/TRBV12-4 NA CASVGRTGGTEAFF
TRBV4-2 few CASRQPDRSGTEAFF
TRBV20-1 NA CSAISGTSGSYEQYF
TRBV27 NA CASSSTGVTSTDTQYF
TRBV12-3/TRBV12-4 few CASSPGVRGGDTQYF
TRBV29-1 many CSPLSSYNEQFF
TRBV6-2/TRBV6-3 NA CASAGGLPEAFF
TRBV7-9 NA CASSVGDNYNEQFF
TRBV29-1 few CSVEDPGGSPYNEQFF
TRBV2 many CASSGGTGSTDTQYF
TRBV27 NA CAGGPTALPGYTDTQYF
TRBV28 NA CASSFRDRGNEKLFF
TRBV2 few CASSAGQIYNEQYF
TRBV25-1 NA CASSESGGRSGATVLTF
TRBV27 few CASSSRDSSYEQYF
TRBV12-3/TRBV12-4 many CASSAASGFNSPLHF
TRBV7-7 NA CASSKGQGVDTQYF
TRBV20-1 many CSARDQSPRDLILWRGYNEQFF
TRBV6-1 NA CASSAVGTGELFF
TRBV6-5 NA CASSYRFGTGEDTQYF
TRBV5-1 NA CASSGDSRGGELFF
TRBV7-2 NA CASSLRGREGEKLFF
TRBV6-2/TRBV6-3 NA CASSSGQGEYNEQFF
TRBV9 few CASSVRTGELFF
TRBV3-1 many CASSQERGSGYNEQFF
TRBV7-2 NA CASSRHEGSNQPQHF